The present TCR beta chain was sequenced within a study of cytomegalovirus exposure and HLA in healthy donors (dated by TCRdb to about 2017). For the wider study: A later analysis indicated that the 130 or so validation repertoires were generated on the platform also employed for the approximately 700 repertoires of the first cohort. The study was designed to test whether signatures of past pathogen exposure could be identified by cataloging public T cell receptors. A separate validation cohort of 90 to 150 different subjects was used in addition to the 666-subject first cohort. To predict cytomegalovirus infection status, the study brought together high-throughput TCR immunosequencing, statistical association of individual TCRs with disease status, and machine learning. The paper's findings and limits, for the study overall: Subsequent analysis determined that TCRs grouped into clusters in the first cohort also showed a tendency toward co-occurrence across the 120 or so validation repertoires, and 85% to 95% of cluster scores exceeded 0. While some public TCRs were present in many individuals, most TCR sequences turned up only very rarely across donors. The authors suggested that the approach could potentially be extended to other disease states and immunological phenotypes. In the study, 164 TCR beta chains were listed as associated with cytomegalovirus. The classifier was reported to diagnose cytomegalovirus status with high specificity and sensitivity in both the original and validation cohorts. The validation cohort had no HLA typing available for a later analysis, so co-occurrence within that cohort was assessed over all 120 or so repertoires. Three of the identified cytomegalovirus-associated TCR beta chains were confirmed in vitro to be specific for cytomegalovirus antigens.

With regard to this clone: The antigen it binds to is not known. No qualities accompany the bases; no much larger clone lies one base away.

The library was obtained by the immunoSEQ multiplex PCR assay. Per the original workflow: To diagnose cytomegalovirus status from the catalog of TCR beta chain sequences, a statistical classification framework was built. The immuneACCESS repertoire file appears here via TCRdb, limited to in-frame rearrangements. These files lack a portion of the clones; in checked studies, under half of the deficit traces to unresolved V genes, and the cause of the others is not known. Clone size and the V and J calls come from that table; the DNA yielded D and trimming. This sample has around 160,000 clones in its table, and 70% to 90% of those were observed once. Together, the top ten hold 2% to 2.5% of the sample. The donors belonged to the validation cohort of roughly 120 subjects, which was separate from the roughly 680-subject first cohort. V was cut back by 6 bases and J by 3 bases, leaving a gap of 12 bases between them. Including cysteine and phenylalanine, the CDR3 has 14 amino acids. CDR3 DNA is the only sequence kept; it has 42 bases, read in frame from the first base. CDR1 and CDR2 are read off the germline V gene as SNHLY and FYNNEI.

The chain employs TRBV2 and TRBJ1-5; matching of 6 bases hints at TRBD1 as the D gene. This receptor was identified in a man aged 25-40 years in good health and CMV-seropositive. The sample was PBMCs. The CDR3 sequence is CASSRQVFNQPQHF. The DNA reads TGTGCCAGCAGCCGACAGGTGTTCAATCAGCCCCAGCATTTT.